These T cell receptor beta chains were read from a single sample in a study of T-cell memory formation after mild COVID-19. TCRdb analysed the 5' RACE reads with MiXCR anew, one entry per CDR3 protein. The sample lists some 330,000 distinct CDR3 sequences, roughly 21% occurring once. Material for sequencing was PBMCs or a T cell subset sorted from them (not recorded which). The receptor set was obtained from an adult woman who had mild COVID-19 (a few samples of this study predate the infection). Cell type and time point are not known. Each CDR3 is given with its conserved first and last residue. Fields, in order: J gene, V gene, clone size, CDR3 protein. Only part of the rows carry a size: once, few, many, or a class if the clone is expanded.

J gene: TRBJ2-1; V gene: TRBV7-2; clone size: -; CDR3 protein: CASIGDDRTSGTQFF
J gene: TRBJ2-2; V gene: TRBV30; clone size: -; CDR3 protein: CAWEPGLARTGELFF
J gene: TRBJ1-2; V gene: TRBV5-5; clone size: -; CDR3 protein: CASSRTGTAINYGYTF
J gene: TRBJ1-2; V gene: TRBV2; clone size: few; CDR3 protein: CASSERQKSYGYTF
J gene: TRBJ1-1; V gene: TRBV20-1; clone size: few; CDR3 protein: CSAHPRQNTEAFF
J gene: TRBJ2-7; V gene: TRBV9; clone size: -; CDR3 protein: CASSKNPGQGEQYF
J gene: TRBJ2-2; V gene: TRBV5-1; clone size: few; CDR3 protein: CASSLVSGNTGELFF
J gene: TRBJ2-3; V gene: TRBV12-3/TRBV12-4; clone size: few; CDR3 protein: CAIRDRPEDTQYF
J gene: TRBJ2-5; V gene: TRBV5-4; clone size: -; CDR3 protein: CASHQGLYQETQYF
J gene: TRBJ2-7; V gene: TRBV14; clone size: -; CDR3 protein: CASSPMGRSSYEQYF
J gene: TRBJ2-3; V gene: TRBV7-2; clone size: few; CDR3 protein: CASSRAGLAGTTDTQYF